The rows below give T cell receptor beta chains drawn from one sample of a study of T cells in Graves' hyperthyroidism and ophthalmopathy. From the multiplex PCR reads, TCRdb called clonotypes with MiXCR, one entry per CDR3 protein. The table lists 200,000 to 300,000 distinct CDR3 sequences, over 20% of them singletons. The sequenced sample consisted of blood. Source of these receptors: a woman in her forties with Graves' ophthalmopathy. Each CDR3 is given with its conserved first and last residue. D genes are given only for firm matches. Clone sizes are given selectively: once, few, many, or a class where the clone is expanded.

d_gene,j_gene,abundance,v_gene,CDR3nt,CDR3aa
TRBD1,TRBJ2-3,many,TRBV12-3/TRBV12-4,TGTGCCAGCAGCGGAACAGGGGGTGCAGATACGCAGTATTTT,CASSGTGGADTQYF
TRBD1,TRBJ2-7,many,TRBV28,TGTGCCACCGGACAGGGGACCTACGAGCAGTACTTC,CATGQGTYEQYF
NA,TRBJ1-2,NA,TRBV29-1,TGCAGCGTTGAAAATCCAGCAGGGCGGGAGGGCTACACCTTC,CSVENPAGREGYTF
TRBD2,TRBJ2-5,few,TRBV15,TGTGCCACCAGCGGCGGGAGTATACGGGAGACCCAGTACTTC,CATSGGSIRETQYF
NA,TRBJ2-2,many,TRBV24-1,TGTGCCACCAGTGATTTAGACACGACCGGGGAGCTGTTTTTT,CATSDLDTTGELFF
NA,TRBJ2-2,many,TRBV30,TGTGCCTGGGACAGGACGAACACCGGGGAGCTGTTTTTT,CAWDRTNTGELFF
TRBD1,TRBJ2-5,many,TRBV2,TGTGCCAGCAGGGAAAGGACAGGGTCTGAGACCCAGTACTTC,CASRERTGSETQYF
NA,TRBJ1-6,NA,TRBV15,TGTGCCACCAGCAGAGATGTTGGAGCAATTAATTCACCCCTCCACTTT,CATSRDVGAINSPLHF
NA,TRBJ2-4,many,TRBV6-5,TGTGCCAGCAGGGGGGGCCCCGGGGGGGCCAAAAACATTCAGTACTTC,CASRGGPGGAKNIQYF
NA,TRBJ2-7,few,TRBV10-3,TGTGCCATCAGCGATAAGGCGTACGAGCAGTACTTC,CAISDKAYEQYF
NA,TRBJ1-1,NA,TRBV28,TGTGCCAGCAGCCCACCTATAACTGGCCCGAACACTGAAGCTTTCTTT,CASSPPITGPNTEAFF
TRBD1,TRBJ2-7,NA,TRBV28,TGTGCCAGCACCCTCGACAGGGGCGCCAACGAGCAGTACTTC,CASTLDRGANEQYF
NA,TRBJ2-7,many,TRBV5-1,TGCGCCAGCAGCTTGCTGAGTTTGAGCTACGAGCAGTACTTC,CASSLLSLSYEQYF
NA,TRBJ2-2,many,TRBV9,TGTGCCAGCAGCCCAGGACCGAACACCGGGGAGCTGTTTTTT,CASSPGPNTGELFF